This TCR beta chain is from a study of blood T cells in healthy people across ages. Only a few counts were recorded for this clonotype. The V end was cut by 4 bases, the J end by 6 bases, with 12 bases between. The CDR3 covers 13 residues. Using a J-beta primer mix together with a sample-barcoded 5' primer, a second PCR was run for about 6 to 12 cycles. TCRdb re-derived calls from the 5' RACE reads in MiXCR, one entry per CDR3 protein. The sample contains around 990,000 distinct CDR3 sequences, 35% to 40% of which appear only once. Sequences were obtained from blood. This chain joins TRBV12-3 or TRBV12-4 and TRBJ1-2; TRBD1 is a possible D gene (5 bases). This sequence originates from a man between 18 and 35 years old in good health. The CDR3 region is CASSWGQGDGYTF. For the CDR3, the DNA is TGTGCCAGCAGTTGGGGCCAGGGTGATGGCTACACCTTC.